The 22 T cell receptor beta chains in this list originate from one sample, sequenced in a study of cytomegalovirus exposure and HLA in healthy donors. With 60 Vbeta and 13 Jbeta primers, the PCR was carried out. The method was immunoSEQ multiplex PCR; TCRdb's version includes in-frame clones alone and lacks a portion of them. The profile shows about 210,000 clones, 75% to 90% of them singletons. The sample taken for sequencing was PBMCs. Receptors originate from a boy younger than 10 in good health and CMV-seronegative.

For the CDR3, the DNA is TGTGCCAGCAGCTGGGGCGTTGAAGCTTTCTTT. Translated, it gives CASSWGVEAFF. The chain recombines TRBV7-8 with TRBJ1-1; tentative D call: TRBD1 (5 bases). Germline-derived CDR1 and CDR2 are SGHVS and FQNEAQ. The CDR3 has 11 amino acids. The V gene lost 4 bases and the J gene lost 7 bases, with 7 bases spanning the gap.

This clone was seen once. The chain has TRBV7-9 and TRBJ1-4; 7 bases are a match to TRBD1. V was pared by 5 bases and J by 8 bases, with 14 bases of the junction left unmatched. Germline V gives CDR1 SEHNR, CDR2 FQNEAQ (reference sequence). The CDR3 sequence is 16 residues long. The CDR3, as DNA: TGTGCCAGCAGCCACCGGAACAGGGGAGGCGTAGAAAAACTGTTTTTT. This encodes CASSHRNRGGVEKLFF. The variable domain in full, with the rest retrieved from reference TRBV7-9 and TRBJ1-4, is DTGVSQNPRHKITKRGQNVTFRCDPISEHNRLYWYRQTLGQGPEFLTYFQNEAQLEKSRLLSDRFSAERPKGSFSTLEIQRTEQGDSAMYLCASSHRNRGGVEKLFFGSGTQLSVL.

The chain carries TRBV7-3 and TRBJ2-2; D is possibly TRBD2 (6 bases). CDR1 and CDR2 (germline): SGHTA, FQGTGA. Trimming took off 8 bases at V and 6 bases at J, with 19 bases between the two ends. This CDR3 region has 15 residues. CDR3 nucleotides: TGTGCCAGCCGGGCTACCGGGAGTGGTCCCGGGGAGCTGTTTTTT. Protein: CASRATGSGPGELFF.

The rearrangement links TRBV6-4 to TRBJ2-2, with D unresolved. The CDR3 extends over 14 amino acids. CDR1 is MRHNA and CDR2 is SNTAGT in the germline V gene. Trimming took off 7 bases at V and 4 bases at J, with 13 bases between the two ends. DNA of the CDR3: TGTGCCAGCATGTTAACCCCCGGCACCGGGGAGCTGTTTTTT. This codes for CASMLTPGTGELFF.

The chain carries TRBV9 and TRBJ2-2, with D possibly matching TRBD2 (7 bases). CDR1 and CDR2 from the germline V gene are SGDLS and YYNGEE. Trimming removed 0 bases from V and 7 bases from J, with 16 bases in between. The CDR3 sequence is 16 residues long. The DNA of the CDR3 is TGTGCCAGCAGCGTAGTGGGGGGGCCCGGTGACGGGGAGCTGTTTTTT. It codes for CASSVVGGPGDGELFF.

This chain links TRBV6-1 with TRBJ2-2; TRBD2 might be the D (5 bases). Germline loops: CDR1 MNHNS, CDR2 SASEGT. This CDR3 region has 14 residues. Trimming took off 4 bases at V and 2 bases at J, with 8 bases between the two ends. The CDR3 loop is CASSGTRNTGELFF. Written as DNA, the CDR3 is TGTGCCAGCAGTGGGACTCGAAACACCGGGGAGCTGTTTTTT.

This chain connects TRBV9 to TRBJ2-3, with D possibly TRBD1 on 6 matching bases. V was pared by 0 bases and J by 4 bases, with 12 bases between. The CDR3 extends over 15 amino acids. CDR1 is SGDLS and CDR2 is YYNGEE in the germline V gene. This chain's CDR3 is CASSVDSKGADTQYF. Written as DNA, the CDR3 is TGTGCCAGCAGCGTAGACTCGAAGGGGGCAGATACGCAGTATTTT.

V usage is TRBV9 and J usage is TRBJ2-7; 8 nucleotides align to TRBD1. The V gene end was trimmed by 4 bases and the J gene end by 3 bases; junction bases not matched to a gene: 12. Germline assignment: CDR1 SGDLS and CDR2 YYNGEE. The CDR3 length is 16 residues. The CDR3 here is CASSPSTTGTGYEQYF. The CDR3 nucleotides are TGTGCCAGCAGCCCATCAACCACCGGGACAGGCTACGAGCAGTACTTC. Combining the CDR3 with reference TRBV9 and TRBJ2-7 gives the whole variable domain DSGVTQTPKHLITATGQRVTLRCSPRSGDLSVYWYQQSLDQGLQFLIQYYNGEERAKGNILERFSAQQFPDLHSELNLSSLELGDSALYFCASSPSTTGTGYEQYFGPGTRLTVT.

V and J are TRBV27 and TRBJ2-7; 11 bases are shared with TRBD2. Germline V gene sequence: CDR1 MNHEY, CDR2 SMNVEV (reference sequence). This CDR3 is built from 15 residues. The junction had 1 base not matched to a gene; V was cut back by 2 bases and J by 1 base. The CDR3 bases are TGTGCCAGCAGTTTAGGGACTAGCGGATCCTACGAGCAGTACTTC. Translating it yields CASSLGTSGSYEQYF.

The chain couples TRBV7-2 to TRBJ1-6; D is unclear. Trimming pared 1 base from V and 9 bases from J, leaving 7 bases between. CDR1 and CDR2 from the germline V gene are SGHTA and FQGNSA. This CDR3 has 13 amino acids. The CDR3 loop reads CASSLVLSSPLHF. CDR3 nucleotides: TGTGCCAGCAGCTTAGTACTAAGTTCACCCCTCCACTTT.

The J gene is TRBJ2-4, the V gene TRBV30, with 9 bases lining up with TRBD1. V lost 4 bases, J lost 6 bases, and 4 bases stayed unmatched. Germline loops: CDR1 GTSNPN, CDR2 SVGIG (reference sequence). The CDR3 runs 13 residues. CDR3 in amino acids: CAWKMTGGNIQYF. In DNA, the CDR3 is TGTGCCTGGAAGATGACAGGGGGAAACATTCAGTACTTC. Combining the CDR3 with reference TRBV30 and TRBJ2-4 gives the whole variable domain SQTIHQWPATLVQPVGSPLSLECTVEGTSNPNLYWYRQAAGRGLQLLFYSVGIGQISSEVPQNLSASRPQDRQFILSSKKLLLSDSGFYLCAWKMTGGNIQYFGAGTRLSVL.

With respect to this clone: This CDR3 is missing its conserved last phenylalanine or tryptophan, likely due to a read error. This chain connects TRBV6-1 to TRBJ1-4; D ambiguous. The ends were cut back, 6 bases at V and 5 bases at J, with 7 bases in the middle. The CDR3 has 12 amino acids. In germline, CDR1 is MNHNS, CDR2 SASEGT. The CDR3 here is CASRNYNEKLFC. As DNA, the CDR3 is TGTGCCAGCAGGAACTACAATGAAAAACTGTTTTGT.

This chain connects TRBV2 to TRBJ2-2; D not certain. Germline CDR1 and CDR2: SNHLY and FYNNEI. The CDR3 extends over 16 amino acids. The ends were cut back, 3 bases at V and 6 bases at J, with 17 bases in the middle. CDR3 region: CASSDSINEVSGELFF. The CDR3 DNA sequence: TGTGCCAGCAGTGACAGCATCAACGAGGTGTCCGGGGAGCTGTTTTTT.

V usage is TRBV5-1 and J usage is TRBJ2-7, with TRBD1 matching 7 bases. The CDR3 loop spans 15 amino acids. V lost 1 base and J lost 2; bases outside the gene matches: 6. Germline assignment: CDR1 SGHRS and CDR2 YFSETQ. The CDR3 protein is CASSLIGGNTYEQYF. Written as DNA, the CDR3 is TGCGCCAGCAGCTTGATAGGGGGCAATACCTACGAGCAGTACTTC.

This clone was counted a single time. The chain couples TRBV25-1 to TRBJ1-1; 8 bases are a match to TRBD1. Trimming at V came to 4 bases and at J to 3 bases, leaving 1 base not matched to a gene. The CDR3 runs to 13 residues. Germline-derived CDR1 and CDR2 are MGHDK and SYGVNS. This chain's CDR3 is CASSGTGYTEAFF. The CDR3 bases are TGTGCCAGCAGTGGGACAGGGTACACTGAAGCTTTCTTT.

The chain employs TRBV19 and TRBJ2-1; 8 bases line up with TRBD1. The CDR3 extends over 16 amino acids. Germline values: CDR1 LNHDA, CDR2 SQIVND (reference sequence). Trimming took 3 bases from V and 6 from J; bases not matched to a gene: 10. The CDR3 loop is CASSIVGGTGGNEQFF. CDR3 nucleotide sequence: TGTGCCAGTAGTATCGTTGGGGGGACAGGCGGCAATGAGCAGTTCTTC. Full variable domain (remainder filled in from reference TRBV19 and TRBJ2-1): DGGITQSPKYLFRKEGQNVTLSCEQNLNHDAMYWYRQDPGQGLRLIYYSQIVNDFQKGDIAEGYSVSREKKESFPLTVTSAQKNPTAFYLCASSIVGGTGGNEQFFGPGTRLTVL.

The genes are TRBV29-1 and TRBJ2-7; unclear D gene. The CDR3 sequence is 13 residues long. Trimming took 3 bases from V and 2 from J, leaving 11 bases between them. Germline V CDR1 and CDR2: SQVTM, ANQGSEA. For the CDR3, the DNA is TGCAGCGTTGAGGGCAGGTCGACCTACGAGCAGTACTTC. Translating gives CSVEGRSTYEQYF.

The gene calls are TRBV18 and TRBJ1-1; possibly TRBD1 for D (5 bases). CDR3 length: 14 amino acids. With 1 base removed from V and 1 base from J, the gap between germline ends came to 7 bases. The germline gives CDR1 KGHSH, CDR2 LQKENI. The CDR3 sequence is CASSPQQENTEAFF. The DNA of the CDR3 is TGTGCCAGCTCACCACAACAGGAGAACACTGAAGCTTTCTTT.

The J gene is TRBJ1-1, the V gene TRBV4-1; 7 nucleotides align to TRBD1. The junction had 2 bases not matched to a gene; V was cut back by 1 base and J by 3 bases. CDR3 length: 14 residues. CDR1 is MGHRA, CDR2 YSYEKL, per germline. This CDR3 reads CASSQGDRDTEAFF. CDR3 sequence (DNA): TGCGCCAGCAGCCAAGGAGACAGGGACACTGAAGCTTTCTTT.

The chain is built from TRBV6-6 and TRBJ1-1; D remains unclear. Deletions cut 6 bases from V and 2 bases from J, with 10 bases between. Germline CDR1 is MNHNY and CDR2 is SVGAGI (reference sequence). This CDR3 has 13 amino acids. In nucleotides, the CDR3 is TGTGCCAGCAGGGCTGGCGGAAACACTGAAGCTTTCTTT. As protein: CASRAGGNTEAFF.

The J gene is TRBJ1-1, the V gene TRBV15, with unresolved D. Trimming stripped 0 bases from V and 5 bases from J, with 10 bases between. This CDR3 comprises 14 residues. Germline CDR1 is LNHNV and CDR2 is YYDKDF (reference sequence). This chain's CDR3 is CATSRDRTGTEAFF. CDR3 sequence (DNA): TGTGCCACCAGCAGAGATCGAACGGGAACTGAAGCTTTCTTT.

This chain connects TRBV5-1 to TRBJ2-2; 7 nucleotides align to TRBD2. The V gene's germline CDR1 is SGHRS and CDR2 YFSETQ. Unmatched junction bases numbered 3, after V lost 0 bases and J lost 1 base. CDR3 length equals 16 residues. CDR3 sequence: CASSLEASGNTGELFF. DNA for the CDR3: TGCGCCAGCAGCTTGGAGGCTAGCGGGAACACCGGGGAGCTGTTTTTT.